Following are 27 T cell receptor beta chains from one sample sequenced in a study of early T cells in non-severe SARS-CoV-2 infection. MiXCR, run by TCRdb on the 5' RACE reads, gives a single entry per CDR3 protein. The data hold tens of thousands of distinct CDR3 sequences, with 5.5% to 7.5% observed a single time. Sequencing input: whole blood. These receptors came from an adult who was a healthcare worker with PCR-confirmed SARS-CoV-2 infection or an uninfected control (not recorded which).

This clonotype has a handful of counts. V usage is TRBV20-1 and J usage is TRBJ2-1; no firm D call. The V and J ends lost 0 bases and 6 bases respectively, with 15 bases between them. CDR1 DFQATT and CDR2 SNEGSKA come from the germline V gene (reference sequence). The CDR3 length is 15 residues. The CDR3 DNA reads as TGCAGTGCTAGAGATGGTTCTAGTTCCCGCAATGAGCAGTTCTTC. Its protein product is CSARDGSSSRNEQFF.

At least ten counts were recorded for this clonotype. The rearrangement joins TRBV3-1 to TRBJ1-5; D unclear. Germline assignment: CDR1 LGHDT and CDR2 YNNKEL (reference sequence). The CDR3 is 13 residues long. Trimming pared 1 base from V and 2 bases from J, leaving 3 bases between. This CDR3 is CASSQGGNQPQHF. The CDR3 DNA follows: TGTGCCAGCAGCCAAGGAGGCAATCAGCCCCAGCATTTT.

This clonotype was seen many times. The chain employs TRBV28 and TRBJ2-7; D is ambiguous. Trimming pared 7 bases from V and 9 bases from J, leaving 16 bases between. The CDR3 contains 12 residues. Per germline, CDR1 MDHEN and CDR2 SYDVKM. CDR3 sequence reads: CASTTPQVGQYF. CDR3 in DNA: TGTGCCAGCACCACCCCTCAAGTCGGGCAGTACTTC.

This clonotype was counted many times. The chain combines TRBV7-3 with TRBJ2-5, with 10 bases lining up with TRBD2. CDR1 is SGHTA, CDR2 FQGTGA, per germline. The CDR3 runs 15 residues. V shed 8 bases, J shed 0 bases, and the junction held 6 bases outside the gene matches. This CDR3 is CASGASGSNQETQYF. For the CDR3, the DNA is TGTGCCAGCGGGGCTAGCGGGAGTAACCAAGAGACCCAGTACTTC. The whole variable domain, remainder taken from reference TRBV7-3 and TRBJ2-5, is GAGVSQTPSNKVTEKGKYVELRCDPISGHTALYWYRQSLGQGPEFLIYFQGTGAADDSGLPNDRFFAVRPEGSVSTLKIQRTERGDSAVYLCASGASGSNQETQYFGPGTRLLVL.

The chain recombines TRBV7-6 with TRBJ2-1; 13 nucleotides line up with TRBD2. V lost 5 bases to trimming and J lost 15 bases; unmatched junction nucleotides: 16. The CDR3 has 16 amino acids. Germline loops: CDR1 SGHVS, CDR2 FNYEAQ. CDR3 DNA: TGTGCCAGCAGCCAAGGACTAGCGGGAGTCGTCATCGGGCCGTTCTTC. Its protein is CASSQGLAGVVIGPFF.

This chain connects TRBV27 to TRBJ2-1; tentative D call: TRBD2 (5 bases). Germline V lookup: CDR1 MNHEY, CDR2 SMNVEV (reference sequence). The CDR3 has 13 residues. The V and J ends lost 10 bases and 6 bases respectively, with 16 bases between them. The DNA of the CDR3 is TGTGCCACCAAGAGAGCAGGAGGCAATGAGCAGTTCTTC. Encoded protein: CATKRAGGNEQFF.

There are many counts of this clonotype. J is TRBJ2-5 and V is TRBV29-1; the D gene is possibly TRBD1 (6 bases). The CDR3 is made up of 12 amino acids. The V gene's germline CDR1 is SQVTM and CDR2 ANQGSEA. Deletions cut 7 bases from V and 4 bases from J, with 13 bases between. DNA for the CDR3: TGCAGCGGGAAGGACAGCCGAGAGACCCAGTACTTC. It codes for CSGKDSRETQYF.

This clonotype has only a few counts. The chain recombines TRBV6-4 with TRBJ2-1, with D maybe TRBD2 (5 bases). The CDR3 sequence is 16 residues long. Germline-derived CDR1 and CDR2 are MRHNA and SNTAGT. Trimming removed 4 bases at V and 0 bases at J, with 13 bases between. DNA for the CDR3: TGTGCCAGCAGTGCCGTCCCCGGGATCTCCTACAATGAGCAGTTCTTC. Translated: CASSAVPGISYNEQFF.

This clonotype was picked up a small number of times. The chain links TRBV3-1 to TRBJ2-5; 7 bases fit TRBD2. J was trimmed by 4 bases and V by 5 bases; bases with no gene match: 1. The CDR3 is 12 residues long. CDR1 and CDR2 from the germline V gene are LGHDT and YNNKEL (reference sequence). The CDR3 loop reads CASSVAGETQYF. In DNA, the CDR3 is TGTGCCAGCAGCGTAGCGGGAGAGACCCAGTACTTC.

In its sample, this clonotype was seen many times. V usage is TRBV27 and J usage is TRBJ1-1, with no clear D. Trimming shortened V by 5 bases and J by 3 bases, and 7 bases separated the two germline ends. Germline values: CDR1 MNHEY, CDR2 SMNVEV (reference sequence). The CDR3 covers 12 residues. CDR3 region: CASSPVYTEAFF. DNA for the CDR3: TGTGCCAGCAGTCCAGTGTACACTGAAGCTTTCTTT.

The J gene is TRBJ1-1, the V gene TRBV28; D remains unclear. CDR3 length: 13 residues. Trimming removed 3 bases from V and 6 bases from J, with 11 bases in between. Germline V lookup: CDR1 MDHEN, CDR2 SYDVKM. Here the CDR3 DNA reads TGTGCCAGCAGTTTGGGTTGGGGAGCTGAAGCTTTCTTT. Encoded protein: CASSLGWGAEAFF.

The chain recombines TRBV28 with TRBJ2-4; 10 nucleotides align to TRBD2. The CDR3 has 14 amino acids. Germline trimming cut 5 bases from V and 6 bases from J; bases unmatched to any gene: 4. CDR1 and CDR2 from the germline V gene are MDHEN and SYDVKM. CDR3 bases: TGTGCCAGCAGTCCCCCTAGCGGGAGAAACATTCAGTACTTC. Its translation is CASSPPSGRNIQYF.

This clonotype was observed many times. This CDR3 is CASSPHVRSGIGGEQFF. The CDR3, as DNA: TGTGCCAGCAGCCCCCACGTTAGGAGCGGGATAGGAGGGGAGCAGTTCTTC. V gene TRBV7-8 combines with J gene TRBJ2-1, with 7 positions matching TRBD2. With V trimmed by 5 bases and J by 10 bases, 20 bases remained unmatched. Germline CDR1 reads SGHVS; CDR2 reads FQNEAQ. CDR3 length: 17 amino acids.

This clonotype showed up just a few times. DNA of the CDR3: TGTGCCAGCAGCTTAGTTGGGACTAGGGGCAATGAGCAGTTCTTC. Translated, it gives CASSLVGTRGNEQFF. The rearrangement links TRBV7-9 to TRBJ2-1; TRBD2 aligns across 8 bases. CDR1 is SEHNR, CDR2 FQNEAQ, per germline (reference sequence). The CDR3 spans 15 residues. Trimming cost V 1 base and J 6 bases; bases outside gene matches: 5. The full variable domain, with the rest looked up from reference TRBV7-9 and TRBJ2-1, is DTGVSQNPRHKITKRGQNVTFRCDPISEHNRLYWYRQTLGQGPEFLTYFQNEAQLEKSRLLSDRFSAERPKGSFSTLEIQRTEQGDSAMYLCASSLVGTRGNEQFFGPGTRLTVL.

This clonotype was seen a handful of times. The CDR3 loop reads CASSPPTPQGAGELFF. CDR3 in DNA: TGTGCCAGCAGCCCCCCCACGCCGCAGGGGGCCGGGGAGCTGTTTTTT. The J gene is TRBJ2-2, the V gene TRBV7-8; 7 bases agree with TRBD1. Per the germline V gene, CDR1 is SGHVS and CDR2 is FQNEAQ. With V trimmed by 5 bases and J by 6 bases, 12 bases remained unmatched. The CDR3 totals 16 residues.

This clonotype was picked up many times. V gene TRBV6-5 combines with J gene TRBJ2-1; D is ambiguous. From germline, CDR1 is MNHEY and CDR2 SVGAGI. The CDR3 consists of 12 residues. V lost 0 bases to trimming and J lost 12 bases, with 9 bases between them. The CDR3 DNA is TGTGCCAGCAGTTACTCGCGATTCGTGCAGTTCTTC. Translation: CASSYSRFVQFF.

CDR3 DNA: TGTGCCACCGGGCCACGGGACGACCAAGAGACCCAGTACTTC. Translation gives CATGPRDDQETQYF. The J gene is TRBJ2-5, the V gene TRBV24-1, with D perhaps TRBD1 or TRBD2 (5 bases each). V was pared by 9 bases and J by 0 bases, with 13 bases between. Germline-derived CDR1 and CDR2 are KGHDR and SFDVKD. This CDR3 contains 14 residues.

This clonotype was counted many times. The CDR3 protein is CSARNVAGGTDTQYF. In nucleotides, the CDR3 is TGCAGTGCTAGAAACGTAGCGGGAGGGACAGATACGCAGTATTTT. This chain connects TRBV20-1 to TRBJ2-3; 11 bases are shared with TRBD2. The ends lost 2 bases at V and 3 bases at J; junction bases unmatched: 4. Germline V gene sequence: CDR1 DFQATT, CDR2 SNEGSKA (reference sequence). The CDR3 is 15 residues long.

This clonotype was seen many times. The V and J genes are TRBV7-3 and TRBJ2-1, with D possibly TRBD1 on 5 matching bases. The CDR3 has 14 residues. Trimming shortened V by 4 bases and J by 6 bases, and 13 bases separated the two germline ends. Per germline, CDR1 SGHTA and CDR2 FQGTGA. CDR3 sequence reads: CASSSSRGSNEQFF. The CDR3 bases are TGTGCCAGCAGCTCTTCTAGGGGTAGCAATGAGCAGTTCTTC.

The table lists this clonotype with many counts. This rearrangement joins TRBV19 to TRBJ1-2; 9 nucleotides agree with TRBD1. CDR1 LNHDA and CDR2 SQIVND come from the germline V gene (reference sequence). The trim removed 4 bases at V and 7 bases at J, leaving 4 bases unmatched. CDR3 size: 13 residues. The DNA of the CDR3 is TGTGCCAGTAGTAAGGGACAGGGCACTGGCTACACCTTC. Translated, it gives CASSKGQGTGYTF.

The chain uses TRBV20-1 and TRBJ2-7; maybe TRBD1 (5 bases). CDR3 length: 11 residues. The V and J ends lost 4 bases and 4 bases respectively, with 8 bases between them. Germline CDR1 reads DFQATT; CDR2 reads SNEGSKA (reference sequence). CDR3 amino acids: CSANRLYEQYF. DNA of the CDR3: TGCAGTGCTAACAGGCTTTACGAGCAGTACTTC.

This clonotype was counted at least ten times. The chain carries TRBV9 and TRBJ2-2, with D tentatively TRBD2 (6 bases). Trimming left V 0 bases short and J 11 bases short, with 14 bases between. Per germline, CDR1 SGDLS and CDR2 YYNGEE. There are 14 residues in the CDR3. The CDR3 DNA reads as TGTGCCAGCAGCGTAGACCAGGGAGGCGTAGAGCTGTTTTTT. It codes for CASSVDQGGVELFF.

This rearrangement joins TRBV20-1 to TRBJ2-7; 7 bases fit TRBD1. The CDR3 is made up of 12 amino acids. Germline values: CDR1 DFQATT, CDR2 SNEGSKA (reference sequence). The V and J ends lost 6 bases and 2 bases, in that order; junction bases with no gene match: 4. CDR3 residues: CSAQGETYEQYF. CDR3 bases: TGCAGTGCGCAGGGGGAAACCTACGAGCAGTACTTC.

This clonotype was counted many times. CDR3 DNA: TGCAGTGCTAGAGACCCCTTGTTGGGAAGCAATCAGCCCCAGCATTTT. Protein: CSARDPLLGSNQPQHF. The rearrangement uses TRBV20-1 and TRBJ1-5; D is ambiguous. Per germline, CDR1 DFQATT and CDR2 SNEGSKA (reference sequence). The CDR3 length is 16 residues. V lost 0 bases and J 1 base, leaving 13 bases between the germline ends.

The chain uses TRBV12-5 and TRBJ2-1, with a weak D call TRBD2 (6 bases). The CDR3 sequence is 12 residues long. Trimming took 4 bases from V and 6 from J, leaving 7 bases between them. CDR1 is LGHNT, CDR2 FRNRAP, per germline. CDR3 amino acids: CASGSTSNEQFF. The CDR3, as DNA: TGTGCTAGTGGTTCGACTAGCAATGAGCAGTTCTTC.

This clonotype was detected ten times or more. CDR3 in amino acids: CASSLRGAYTDTQYF. The CDR3 DNA is TGTGCCAGCAGTTTAAGGGGGGCATACACAGATACGCAGTATTTT. The chain carries TRBV28 and TRBJ2-3; either TRBD1 or TRBD2 may fit D (6 bases each). V gave up 2 bases and J gave up 2 bases, with 11 bases separating them. The CDR3 is 15 residues long. From germline, CDR1 is MDHEN and CDR2 SYDVKM.

This sequence joins TRBV30 and TRBJ2-1; D is uncertain. The V and J ends lost 8 bases and 1 base respectively, with 15 bases between them. The CDR3 extends over 14 amino acids. CDR1 and CDR2 from the germline V gene are GTSNPN and SVGIG (reference sequence). The CDR3 sequence is CAQSPDSSYNEQFF. DNA of the CDR3: TGTGCCCAAAGCCCGGATAGTTCCTACAATGAGCAGTTCTTC. The whole variable domain, filled in from reference TRBV30 and TRBJ2-1, reads SQTIHQWPATLVQPVGSPLSLECTVEGTSNPNLYWYRQAAGRGLQLLFYSVGIGQISSEVPQNLSASRPQDRQFILSSKKLLLSDSGFYLCAQSPDSSYNEQFFGPGTRLTVL.